Presented here are 27 T cell receptor beta chains from one specimen sequenced in a study of blood T cell repertoires in COVID-19. The table came from immunoSEQ multiplex PCR; TCRdb's copy has only in-frame clones and leaves some out. This sample yields under 200,000 clones, of which 84% are seen a single time; approximately 15% belongs to the top ten. The source material was peripheral blood. All receptors come from a woman between 65 and 79 years old with COVID-19, enrolled during active disease.

This clone has just a few counts. This rearrangement joins TRBV28 to TRBJ1-2; 8 bases are a match to TRBD1. Germline CDR1 MDHEN, CDR2 SYDVKM. CDR3 length: 15 amino acids. Trimming cost V 6 bases and J 1 base; bases outside gene matches: 7. The CDR3 reads CASRLLGQGNYGYTF. Here the CDR3 DNA reads TGTGCCAGCAGACTTTTAGGACAGGGTAACTATGGCTACACCTTC.

This clone was counted a single time. The chain couples TRBV5-1 to TRBJ2-5; 7 nucleotides match TRBD1. The germline V gene encodes CDR1 SGHRS and CDR2 YFSETQ. J was trimmed by 1 base and V by 0 bases; bases with no gene match: 0. The CDR3 covers 14 residues. The CDR3 here is CASSLGDSQETQYF. The CDR3 DNA sequence: TGCGCCAGCAGCTTGGGGGACAGCCAAGAGACCCAGTACTTC. Full variable domain (remainder filled in from reference TRBV5-1 and TRBJ2-5): KAGVTQTPRYLIKTRGQQVTLSCSPISGHRSVSWYQQTPGQGLQFLFEYFSETQRNKGNFPGRFSGRQFSNSRSEMNVSTLELGDSALYLCASSLGDSQETQYFGPGTRLLVL.

The V gene is TRBV12-3 or TRBV12-4, the J gene TRBJ2-1; D gene unclear. V lost 3 bases and J 8 bases, leaving 5 bases between the germline ends. CDR3 length: 11 residues. For the CDR3, the DNA is TGTGCCAGCAGTTTCCTTCATGAGCAGTTCTTC. Its translation is CASSFLHEQFF.

This rearrangement joins TRBV2 to TRBJ1-1, with D possibly being TRBD1 (6 bases). The germline gives CDR1 SNHLY, CDR2 FYNNEI. Trimming took off 3 bases at V and 5 bases at J, with 13 bases between the two ends. CDR3 size: 14 residues. CDR3 DNA sequence: TGTGCCAGCAGTGATCAGGGGCGCAGGACTGAAGCTTTCTTT. It specifies CASSDQGRRTEAFF.

V gene TRBV24-1 combines with J gene TRBJ2-5, with D possibly TRBD1 on 6 matching bases. Germline assignment: CDR1 KGHDR and CDR2 SFDVKD. The CDR3 totals 15 residues. V lost 3 bases, J lost 2 bases, and 12 bases lay in between. The CDR3 here is CATSDSLGTQETQYF. For the CDR3, the DNA is TGTGCCACCAGTGATAGTCTCGGGACACAAGAGACCCAGTACTTC.

CDR3 loop: CASSLATDTQYF. The CDR3 region has the DNA TGCGCCAGCAGCTTGGCGACAGATACGCAGTATTTT. The chain joins TRBV5-1 to TRBJ2-3; D is ambiguous. V lost 0 bases to trimming and J lost 3 bases, with 2 bases between them. The germline V gene has CDR1 SGHRS and CDR2 YFSETQ. CDR3 length: 12 amino acids.

Only one count was recorded for this clone. The rearrangement links TRBV5-5 to TRBJ1-2; D perhaps matches TRBD1 (5 bases). Germline V gene data show CDR1 as SGHKS and CDR2 as YYEKEE (reference sequence). This CDR3 comprises 16 residues. V lost 4 bases and J 5 bases, leaving 21 bases between the germline ends. This CDR3 is CASSTLLPQGQYGYTF. Written as DNA, the CDR3 is TGTGCCAGCAGCACATTACTCCCCCAGGGTCAATATGGCTACACCTTC. The variable domain in full, with the rest retrieved from reference TRBV5-5 and TRBJ1-2, is DAGVTQSPTHLIKTRGQQVTLRCSPISGHKSVSWYQQVLGQGPQFIFQYYEKEERGRGNFPDRFSARQFPNYSSELNVNALLLGDSALYLCASSTLLPQGQYGYTFGSGTRLTVV.

As DNA, the CDR3 is TGTGCCAGCACCCCGGACAGGGTTAGGAACGAGCAGTACGTC. Translating gives CASTPDRVRNEQYV. The rearrangement links TRBV6-5 to TRBJ2-7, with TRBD1 matching over 8 bases. This CDR3 contains 14 residues. Germline loops: CDR1 MNHEY, CDR2 SVGAGI. J was trimmed by 5 bases and V by 7 bases; bases with no gene match: 10.

The chain couples TRBV5-8 to TRBJ1-3; tentative D call: TRBD1 (6 bases). Germline V gene data show CDR1 as SGHTS and CDR2 as YDEGEE. The V end lost 3 bases, the J end lost 3 bases, and 16 bases lay between the germline ends. This CDR3 is 16 amino acids long. CDR3 coding DNA: TGTGCCAGCAGCTCCTTCAGGGGAATCGGTGGAAACACCATATATTTT. As protein: CASSSFRGIGGNTIYF.

The V and J genes are TRBV18 and TRBJ2-5; perhaps TRBD1 as D (6 bases). The CDR3 loop spans 14 amino acids. V was shortened by 1 base and J by 4 bases, with 10 bases between the two germline ends. CDR1 is KGHSH and CDR2 is LQKENI in the germline V gene. The CDR3 loop is CASSPQLQGETQYF. The CDR3 nucleotides read TGTGCCAGCTCACCACAGTTACAGGGAGAGACCCAGTACTTC.

There are a few counts of this clone. The chain employs TRBV3-1 (or the pseudogene TRBV3-2) and TRBJ2-6, with D maybe TRBD2 (5 bases). Germline CDR1 and CDR2: LGHDT and YNNKEL (reference sequence). The V end lost 3 bases, the J end lost 0 bases, and 12 bases lay between the germline ends. CDR3 length: 17 residues. The CDR3 region has the DNA TGTGCCAGCAGCCAGGCTAGCCGGATCTCTGGGGCCAACGTCCTGACTTTC. It codes for CASSQASRISGANVLTF.

This clone was seen a single time. V and J are TRBV18 and TRBJ2-1; D call uncertain. Trimming cost V 3 bases and J 4 bases, with 7 bases left between them. Germline CDR1 reads KGHSH; CDR2 reads LQKENI. This CDR3 comprises 13 residues. The DNA for the CDR3 is TGTGCCAGCTCACCCCCGTCTTACAATGAGCAGTTCTTC. This translates into CASSPPSYNEQFF.

Only a few counts were recorded for this clone. V is TRBV28 and J is TRBJ2-3, with 13 nucleotides matching TRBD2. CDR3 length: 18 residues. Looked up from germline, CDR1 is MDHEN and CDR2 is SYDVKM. The V gene end was trimmed by 1 base and the J gene end by 5 bases; junction bases not matched to a gene: 9. The DNA for the CDR3 is TGTGCCAGCAGTTTATTCGGACTAGCGGGGGATAAGGGAGATACGCAGTATTTT. It yields the protein CASSLFGLAGDKGDTQYF.

The rearrangement uses TRBV5-1 and TRBJ2-1; 9 bases align to TRBD2. Trimming took 3 bases from V and 3 from J; bases not matched to a gene: 1. The germline CDR1 and CDR2 sequences are SGHRS and YFSETQ. The CDR3 is made up of 14 amino acids. CDR3 nucleotides: TGCGCCAGCAGCTCAGCGGGGGGCTACAATGAGCAGTTCTTC. This encodes CASSSAGGYNEQFF. The full variable domain, rest sourced from reference TRBV5-1 and TRBJ2-1, is KAGVTQTPRYLIKTRGQQVTLSCSPISGHRSVSWYQQTPGQGLQFLFEYFSETQRNKGNFPGRFSGRQFSNSRSEMNVSTLELGDSALYLCASSSAGGYNEQFFGPGTRLTVL.

This chain links TRBV24-1 with TRBJ1-6; D ambiguous. With 1 base removed from V and 5 bases from J, the gap between germline ends came to 5 bases. This CDR3 region has 14 residues. Germline V gene data show CDR1 as KGHDR and CDR2 as SFDVKD. The CDR3 bases are TGTGCCACCAGTGATTTAACAGATAATTCACCCCTCCACTTT. Translated: CATSDLTDNSPLHF.

The chain couples TRBV7-2 to TRBJ2-5, with D maybe TRBD2 (5 bases). Germline V gene data show CDR1 as SGHTA and CDR2 as FQGNSA. This CDR3 is built from 16 residues. The V end lost 5 bases, the J end lost 2 bases, and 18 bases lay between the germline ends. Written as DNA, the CDR3 is TGTGCCAGCAGCCCCTTCTCTTCCGCGGGTCAAGAGACCCAGTACTTC. It specifies CASSPFSSAGQETQYF.

This chain joins TRBV5-1 and TRBJ2-1; D is possibly TRBD1 (6 bases). Germline V gene lookup returns CDR1 SGHRS and CDR2 YFSETQ. Trimming took off 0 bases at V and 0 bases at J, with 13 bases between the two ends. This CDR3 region has 17 residues. For the CDR3, the DNA is TGCGCCAGCAGCTTGGCTCACAGGGAAAGCTCCTACAATGAGCAGTTCTTC. This codes for CASSLAHRESSYNEQFF. The full variable domain, its missing parts supplied by reference TRBV5-1 and TRBJ2-1, is KAGVTQTPRYLIKTRGQQVTLSCSPISGHRSVSWYQQTPGQGLQFLFEYFSETQRNKGNFPGRFSGRQFSNSRSEMNVSTLELGDSALYLCASSLAHRESSYNEQFFGPGTRLTVL.

The chain combines TRBV29-1 with TRBJ2-5, with D possibly being TRBD1 (5 bases). The CDR3 has 11 residues. Trimming cost V 6 bases and J 5 bases, with 10 bases left between them. Germline assignment: CDR1 SQVTM and CDR2 ANQGSEA. CDR3: CSVDSTETQYF. The CDR3 DNA sequence: TGCAGCGTCGACAGCACGGAGACCCAGTACTTC.

This clone showed up just a few times. The chain has TRBV6-5 and TRBJ2-7; D is unresolved. The CDR3 has 10 amino acids. CDR1 and CDR2 (germline): MNHEY, SVGAGI. Trimming removed 8 bases at V and 4 bases at J, with 6 bases between. The CDR3 DNA reads as TGTGCCAGCGACGGGTACGAGCAGTACTTC. Translation: CASDGYEQYF.

This clone was seen a few times. The gene calls are TRBV30 and TRBJ1-1; TRBD1 might be the D (6 bases). The length of the CDR3 is 12 residues. Germline CDR1 and CDR2: GTSNPN and SVGIG (reference sequence). V was trimmed by 4 bases and J by 1 base, leaving 7 bases between them. The CDR3 DNA reads as TGTGCCTGGAAGGACAGGAACACTGAAGCTTTCTTT. It is translated as CAWKDRNTEAFF.

This sequence joins TRBV4-2 and TRBJ2-7, with D maybe TRBD2 (6 bases). V lost 1 base, J lost 3 bases, and 13 bases lay in between. The CDR3 is made up of 15 amino acids. Germline-derived CDR1 and CDR2 are LGHNA and YNFKEQ. The CDR3 sequence: CASSQVWDSVYEQYF. CDR3 in DNA: TGTGCCAGCAGCCAAGTCTGGGACTCTGTCTACGAGCAGTACTTC.

V gene TRBV28 combines with J gene TRBJ1-2; D is uncertain. The CDR3 runs 12 residues. The V and J ends lost 2 bases and 8 bases respectively, with 9 bases between them. The germline V gene has CDR1 MDHEN and CDR2 SYDVKM. The CDR3 bases are TGTGCCAGCAGTTTAAGTAGGAGGGGCTACACCTTC. It codes for CASSLSRRGYTF.

The gene calls are TRBV2 and TRBJ1-5; D not resolved. Germline values: CDR1 SNHLY, CDR2 FYNNEI. This CDR3 comprises 11 residues. Trimming left V 6 bases short and J 5 bases short, with 5 bases between. The CDR3 reads CASRLDQPQHF. CDR3 sequence (DNA): TGTGCCAGCAGACTTGATCAGCCCCAGCATTTT.

This sequence joins TRBV5-8 and TRBJ1-1; D remains unclear. The CDR3 covers 13 residues. Germline V CDR1 and CDR2: SGHTS, YDEGEE. V was trimmed by 6 bases and J by 0 bases, leaving 9 bases between them. The CDR3 is CASKTLMNTEAFF. In DNA, the CDR3 is TGTGCCAGCAAGACTCTCATGAACACTGAAGCTTTCTTT.

This clone was seen a single time. The chain couples TRBV6-5 to TRBJ1-6; no clear D gene. Trimming left V 1 base short and J 8 bases short, with 6 bases between. The length of the CDR3 is 13 residues. CDR1 MNHEY and CDR2 SVGAGI come from the germline V gene. The CDR3 is CASSYFQDSPLHF. DNA of the CDR3: TGTGCCAGCAGTTACTTCCAGGATTCACCCCTCCACTTT.

The rearrangement links TRBV27 to TRBJ1-6, with 8 nucleotides matching TRBD1. The junction had 11 bases not matched to a gene; V was cut back by 6 bases and J by 4 bases. Germline V gives CDR1 MNHEY, CDR2 SMNVEV (reference sequence). The CDR3 consists of 17 residues. DNA for the CDR3: TGTGCCAGCAGCTCACTTTCCGGGACAGGTTATAATTCACCCCTCCACTTT. Residues: CASSSLSGTGYNSPLHF.

The chain recombines TRBV6-5 with TRBJ1-1; D gene ambiguous. V was pared by 8 bases and J by 0 bases, with 13 bases between. The CDR3 totals 14 residues. In germline, CDR1 is MNHEY, CDR2 SVGAGI. The CDR3 DNA reads TGTGCCAGCTCGCAGGCGAGTGTGAACACTGAAGCTTTCTTT. As protein: CASSQASVNTEAFF.